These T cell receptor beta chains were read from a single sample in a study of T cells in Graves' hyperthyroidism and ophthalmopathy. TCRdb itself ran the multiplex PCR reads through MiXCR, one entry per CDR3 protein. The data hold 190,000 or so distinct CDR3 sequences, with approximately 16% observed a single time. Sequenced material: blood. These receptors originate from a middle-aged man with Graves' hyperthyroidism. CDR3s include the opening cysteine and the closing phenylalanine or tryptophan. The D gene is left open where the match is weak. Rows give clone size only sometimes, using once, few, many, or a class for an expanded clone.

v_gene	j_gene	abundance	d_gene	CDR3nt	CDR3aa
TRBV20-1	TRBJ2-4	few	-	TGCTGTGCTAGGCCAGGGAACATTCAGTACTTC	CCARPGNIQYF
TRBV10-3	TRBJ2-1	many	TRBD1	TGTGCCATCAAGCCGGGACAGCCCAATGAGCAGTTCTTC	CAIKPGQPNEQFF
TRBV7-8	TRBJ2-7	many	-	TGTGCCAGCAGCTTAGGGTTCCGCGACGAGCAGTACTTC	CASSLGFRDEQYF
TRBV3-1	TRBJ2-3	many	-	TGTGCCAGCAGCCAAGAGGGGATGGGAGGCACAGATACGCAGTATTTT	CASSQEGMGGTDTQYF
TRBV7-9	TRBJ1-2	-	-	TGTGTCCTAACTCGGGTTCCCCGGGATGGCTACACCTTC	CVLTRVPRDGYTF
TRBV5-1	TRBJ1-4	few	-	TGCGCCAGCAGCCCACAGGGTTTTAATGAAAAACTGTTTTTT	CASSPQGFNEKLFF
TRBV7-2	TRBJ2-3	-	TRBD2	TGTGCCAGCAGCTTAACAGGACTAGCGGGAGTAGGAAATACGCAGTATTTT	CASSLTGLAGVGNTQYF
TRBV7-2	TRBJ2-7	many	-	TGTGCCAGCAGCTTAGCGGCTGCGAAGCGGTTCTCCTACGAGCAGTACTTC	CASSLAAAKRFSYEQYF
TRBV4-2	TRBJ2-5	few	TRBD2	TGTGCCAGCAGCCAAGATAGGAGAGCGGGGAAGGGATGGACCCAGTACTTC	CASSQDRRAGKGWTQYF
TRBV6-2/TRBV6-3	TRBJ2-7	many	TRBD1	TGTGCCAGCAACAGGGGGCTCCACGAGCAGTACTTC	CASNRGLHEQYF
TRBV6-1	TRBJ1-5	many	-	TGTGCCAGCAGAATAACCAGGGTCTCCAATCAGCCCCAGCATTTT	CASRITRVSNQPQHF
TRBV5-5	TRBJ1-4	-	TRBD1	TGTGCCAGCAGCTTGGTACAGGGGCGAAGTGAAAAACTGTTTTTT	CASSLVQGRSEKLFF
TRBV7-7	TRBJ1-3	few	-	TGTGCTAGCAGCTTACTAGGCTCTGGAAACACCATATATTTT	CASSLLGSGNTIYF
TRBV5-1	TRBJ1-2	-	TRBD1	TGCGCCAGCAGCTTGGGTACAGGGGATCTTGGCTACACCTTC	CASSLGTGDLGYTF
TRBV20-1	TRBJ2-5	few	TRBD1	TGCAGTGCTGAGCGGGGACCGGGACAGGGATGGCAAGAGACCCAGTACTTC	CSAERGPGQGWQETQYF
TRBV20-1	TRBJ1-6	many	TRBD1	TGCAGTGCTACGCCGGGACAGGGTGGATCACCCCTCCACTTT	CSATPGQGGSPLHF
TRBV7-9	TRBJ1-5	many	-	TGTGCCAGCAGCTCATTATCGGGGGATCAGCCCCAGCATTTT	CASSSLSGDQPQHF
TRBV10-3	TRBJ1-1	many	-	TGTGCCATCAGGACGGCAGACCACCTCAAAGGGAACACTGAAGCTTTCTTT	CAIRTADHLKGNTEAFF
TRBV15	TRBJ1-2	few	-	TGTGCCACCAGCAGAGATCCGCGGGCAGGTGGAGACTATGGCTACACCTTC	CATSRDPRAGGDYGYTF